This is a list of T cell receptor beta chains from one sample in a study of beta chain features in type 1 diabetes. Clones were sequenced by immunoSEQ multiplex PCR, and TCRdb holds only the in-frame ones, with some missing. The sample has under 300,000 clones, about 7.8% seen once; the top ten hold approximately 0.93%. Sequencing was carried out using central memory CD4+ T cells from blood. Receptors were obtained from a woman between 18 and 29 years old in good health. CDR3s include the opening cysteine and the closing phenylalanine or tryptophan. D genes are given only for firm matches. Expanded clones get a size class; other rows say once, few or many, or leave the size out.

TRBV4-2,.,TRBJ2-7,.,TGTGCCAGCAGCCACCCCATCGAGTCTCTCTCCTACGAGCAGTACTTC,CASSHPIESLSYEQYF
TRBV9,few,TRBJ2-4,.,TGTGCCAGCAGCGAGGGGGGCAGTAAAAACATTCAGTACTTC,CASSEGGSKNIQYF
TRBV5-1,many,TRBJ1-1,.,TGCGCCAGCAGCTTGGTAGGGGACACTGAAGCTTTCTTT,CASSLVGDTEAFF
TRBV11-2,.,TRBJ2-5,.,TGTGCCAGCAGCTTAGGCTACGAGACCCAGTACTTC,CASSLGYETQYF
TRBV6-5,.,TRBJ2-2,TRBD1,TGTGCCAGCGGGGACAGACCTGGGCCCGGGGAGCTGTTTTTT,CASGDRPGPGELFF
TRBV2,.,TRBJ2-5,.,TGTGCCAGCAGTGAAGTTGAGGAGACCCAGTACTTC,CASSEVEETQYF
TRBV29-1,few,TRBJ1-2,.,TGCAGCGTTGAGGGGGGCGCTAACTATGGCTACACCTTC,CSVEGGANYGYTF
TRBV28,few,TRBJ1-4,.,TGTGCCAGCAGCCGTTTAGACGGAATTAATGAAAAACTGTTTTTT,CASSRLDGINEKLFF
TRBV30,.,TRBJ1-5,.,TGTGCCTGGGGGGGGACCGGCAATCAGCCCCAGCATTTT,CAWGGTGNQPQHF
TRBV7-3,.,TRBJ2-1,.,TGTGCCAGCAGCAGAAGGGATGAGCAGTTCTTC,CASSRRDEQFF
TRBV10-2,.,TRBJ1-1,TRBD1,TGCGCCAGCCAGGGGGTGGACCTGATGAACACTGAAGCTTTCTTT,CASQGVDLMNTEAFF
TRBV7-2,.,TRBJ2-1,.,TGTGCCAGCAGCTTAGCGCTCCGGGGCACTGAGCAGTTCTTC,CASSLALRGTEQFF
TRBV15,.,TRBJ1-1,.,TGTGCCACCAGCAGAGATGGGGCGGGCACTGAAGCTTTCTTT,CATSRDGAGTEAFF
TRBV27,many,TRBJ1-4,.,TGTGCCAGCAGTTTAAACCGGGTCGTTAATGAAAAACTGTTTTTT,CASSLNRVVNEKLFF
TRBV7-9,many,TRBJ2-1,.,TGTGCCAGCAGCTTTGACGCAGGGGAGCAGTTCTTC,CASSFDAGEQFF
TRBV4-3,.,TRBJ1-6,.,TGCGCCAGCAGCCAAGATCACCGGGGGTACTCACCCCTCCACTTT,CASSQDHRGYSPLHF